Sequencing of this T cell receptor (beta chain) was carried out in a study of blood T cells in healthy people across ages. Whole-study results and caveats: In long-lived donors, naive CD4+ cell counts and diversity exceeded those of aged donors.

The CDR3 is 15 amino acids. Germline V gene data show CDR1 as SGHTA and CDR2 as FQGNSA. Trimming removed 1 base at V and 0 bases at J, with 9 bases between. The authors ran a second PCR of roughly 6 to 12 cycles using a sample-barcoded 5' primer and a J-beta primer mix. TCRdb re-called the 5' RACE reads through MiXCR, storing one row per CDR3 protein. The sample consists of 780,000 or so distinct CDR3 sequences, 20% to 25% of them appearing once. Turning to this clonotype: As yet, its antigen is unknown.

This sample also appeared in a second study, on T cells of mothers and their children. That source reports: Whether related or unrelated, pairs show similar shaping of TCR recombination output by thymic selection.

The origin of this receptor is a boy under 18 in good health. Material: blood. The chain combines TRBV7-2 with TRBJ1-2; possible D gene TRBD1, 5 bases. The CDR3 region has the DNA TGTGCCAGCAGCTTAGGGGGACGGACTAACTATGGCTACACCTTC. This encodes CASSLGGRTNYGYTF.